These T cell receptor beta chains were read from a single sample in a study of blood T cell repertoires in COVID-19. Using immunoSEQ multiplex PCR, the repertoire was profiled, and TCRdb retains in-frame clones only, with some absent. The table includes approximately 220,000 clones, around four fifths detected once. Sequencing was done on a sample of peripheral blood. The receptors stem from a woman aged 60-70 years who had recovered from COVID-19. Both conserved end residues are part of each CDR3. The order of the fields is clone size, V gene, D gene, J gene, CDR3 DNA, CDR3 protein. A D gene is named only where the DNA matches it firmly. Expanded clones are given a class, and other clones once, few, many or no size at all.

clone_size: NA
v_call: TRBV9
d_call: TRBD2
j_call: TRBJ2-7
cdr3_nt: TGTGCCAGCAGCGCCGGGGGGTCCTCCTACGAGCAGTACTTC
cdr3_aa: CASSAGGSSYEQYF

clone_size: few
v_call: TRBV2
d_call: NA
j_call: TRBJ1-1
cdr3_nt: TGTGCCAGCAGTCCCACGGGGGGCGTCACTGAAGCTTTCTTT
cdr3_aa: CASSPTGGVTEAFF

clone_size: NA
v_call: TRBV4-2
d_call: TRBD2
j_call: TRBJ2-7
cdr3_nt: TGTGCCAGCAGCCAAGTAGCTAGCGGGGGTGGCTACGAGCAGTACTTC
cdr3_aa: CASSQVASGGGYEQYF

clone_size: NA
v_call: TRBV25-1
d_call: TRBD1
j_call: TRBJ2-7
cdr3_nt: TGTGCCAGCAGTGCGGGACAGGGGAATTGTCGCGAGCTGTACTTC
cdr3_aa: CASSAGQGNCRELYF

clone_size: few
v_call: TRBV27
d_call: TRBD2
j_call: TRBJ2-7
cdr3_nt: TGTGCCAGCAGTTTATTTTCTAGCGGGGGGCGGTCCATTTACGAGCAGTACTTC
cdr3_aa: CASSLFSSGGRSIYEQYF

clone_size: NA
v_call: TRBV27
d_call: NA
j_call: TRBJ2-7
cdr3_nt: TGTGCCAGCAGTCGGGGGGCCAGCGGCTCCGAGCAGTACTTC
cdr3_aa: CASSRGASGSEQYF

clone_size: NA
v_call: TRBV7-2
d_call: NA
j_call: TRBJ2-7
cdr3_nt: TGTGCCAGCAGCTTAGCCGCAGGGGCAGACTACGAGCAGTACTTC
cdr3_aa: CASSLAAGADYEQYF

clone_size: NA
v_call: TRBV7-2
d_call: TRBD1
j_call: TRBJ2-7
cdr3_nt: TGTGCCAGCAGCTACTCAGGGGGCTACGAGCAGTACTTC
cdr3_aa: CASSYSGGYEQYF

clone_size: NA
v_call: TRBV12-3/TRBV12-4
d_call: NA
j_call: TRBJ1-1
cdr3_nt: TGTGCCAGCCGGGATGCGAACACTGAAGCTTTCTTT
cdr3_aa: CASRDANTEAFF

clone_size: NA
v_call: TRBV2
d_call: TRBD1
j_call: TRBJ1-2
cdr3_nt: TGTGCCAGCAGTGCCGGGACAGGGAATGGCTACACCTTC
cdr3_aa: CASSAGTGNGYTF

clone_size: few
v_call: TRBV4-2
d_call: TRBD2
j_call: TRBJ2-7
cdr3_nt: TGTGCCAGCAGCCAAGTTAGCGGGGGGCCTCCTCACGAGCAGTACTTC
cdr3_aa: CASSQVSGGPPHEQYF

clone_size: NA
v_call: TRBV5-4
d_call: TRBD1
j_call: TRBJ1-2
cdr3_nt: TGTGCCAGCAGCAAAGACAGGGGCGCTAACTATGGCTACACCTTC
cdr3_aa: CASSKDRGANYGYTF

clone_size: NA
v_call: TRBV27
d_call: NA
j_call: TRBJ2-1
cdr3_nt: TGTGCCAGCAGTTGGCGGACAAACAATGAGCAGTTCTTC
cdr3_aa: CASSWRTNNEQFF

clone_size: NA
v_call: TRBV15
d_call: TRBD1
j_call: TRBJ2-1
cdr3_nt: TGTGCCACCAGCAGAAAAGACAGGGCCCACAATGAGCAGTTCTTC
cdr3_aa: CATSRKDRAHNEQFF

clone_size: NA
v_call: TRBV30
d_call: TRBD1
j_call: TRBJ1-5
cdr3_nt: TGTGCCTGGAGCGGGACAGGGGGACAGCCCCAGCATTTT
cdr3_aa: CAWSGTGGQPQHF

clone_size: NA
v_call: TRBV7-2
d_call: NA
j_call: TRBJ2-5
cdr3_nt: TGTGCCAGCAGCTTAGTGCGGGGGCACGAGACCCAGTACTTC
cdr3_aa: CASSLVRGHETQYF

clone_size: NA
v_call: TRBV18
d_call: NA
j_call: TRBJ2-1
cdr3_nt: TGTGCCAGCTCACCACCCAGGGTTAGCTCCTACAATGAGCAGTTCTTC
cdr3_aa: CASSPPRVSSYNEQFF

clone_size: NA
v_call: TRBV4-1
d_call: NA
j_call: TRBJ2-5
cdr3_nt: TGCGCCAGCAGCCAAGAAGAGAATAGTAGATGGGAGACCCAGTACTTC
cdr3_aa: CASSQEENSRWETQYF

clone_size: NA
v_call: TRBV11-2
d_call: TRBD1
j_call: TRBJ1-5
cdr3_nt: TGTGCCAGCAGCTTAGGGACAGGGGGCTTGATTAGCAATCAGCCCCAGCATTTT
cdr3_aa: CASSLGTGGLISNQPQHF

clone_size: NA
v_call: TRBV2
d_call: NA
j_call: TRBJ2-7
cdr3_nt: TGTGCCAGCAGTTTTTATGGGACACAAACGGGCGAGCAGTACTTC
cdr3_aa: CASSFYGTQTGEQYF

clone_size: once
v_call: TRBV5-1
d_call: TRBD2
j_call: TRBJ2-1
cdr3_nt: TGCGCCAGCAGGAAGGCTAGCGGGGGGGCGGACAATGAGCAGTTCTTC
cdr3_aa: CASRKASGGADNEQFF

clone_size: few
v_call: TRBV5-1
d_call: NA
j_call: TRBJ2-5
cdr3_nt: TGCGCCAGCAGCTTGACTTGGGCGGAGACCCAGTACTTC
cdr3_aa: CASSLTWAETQYF

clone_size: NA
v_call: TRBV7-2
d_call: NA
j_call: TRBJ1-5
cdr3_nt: TGTGCCAGCAGCTTAGTTGCGGCCCTTAGCAATCAGCCCCAGCATTTT
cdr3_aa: CASSLVAALSNQPQHF

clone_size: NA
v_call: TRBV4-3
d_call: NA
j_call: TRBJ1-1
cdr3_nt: TGCGCCAGCAGCCAAGATCTGGCGAACACTGAAGCTTTCTTT
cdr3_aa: CASSQDLANTEAFF

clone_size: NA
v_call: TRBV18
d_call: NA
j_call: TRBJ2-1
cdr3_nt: TGTGCCAGCTCACCAGGGGCTGCGGACAATGAGCAGTTCTTC
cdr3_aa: CASSPGAADNEQFF

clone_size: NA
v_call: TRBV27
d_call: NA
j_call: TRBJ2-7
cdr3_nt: TGTGCCAGCAGTCACGAACCGGGGGGACAAGGGGAGCAGTACTTC
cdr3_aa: CASSHEPGGQGEQYF

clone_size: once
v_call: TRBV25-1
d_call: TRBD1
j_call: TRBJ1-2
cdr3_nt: TGTGCCAGCAGTGAACCCGAACAGGGGGTACGCGGCTACACCTTC
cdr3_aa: CASSEPEQGVRGYTF

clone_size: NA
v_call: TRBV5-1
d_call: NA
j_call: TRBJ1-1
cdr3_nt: TGCGCCAGCAGCTTGGTACACCTGAACACTGAAGCTTTCTTT
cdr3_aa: CASSLVHLNTEAFF

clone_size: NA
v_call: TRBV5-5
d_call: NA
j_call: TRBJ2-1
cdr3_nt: TGTGCCAGCAGCACCTCGGGGGGCCCCTACAATGAGCAGTTCTTC
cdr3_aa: CASSTSGGPYNEQFF

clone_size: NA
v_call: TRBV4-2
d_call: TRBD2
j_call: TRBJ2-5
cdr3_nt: TGTGCCAGCAGCCAAGAGGGACTAGCGGGGGGGCCGATGAGCACCCAGTACTTC
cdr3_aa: CASSQEGLAGGPMSTQYF

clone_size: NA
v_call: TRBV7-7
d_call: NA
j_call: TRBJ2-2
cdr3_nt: TGTGCTAGCAGCTTAGGAGGGGGTACCGGGGAGCTGTTTTTT
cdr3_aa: CASSLGGGTGELFF

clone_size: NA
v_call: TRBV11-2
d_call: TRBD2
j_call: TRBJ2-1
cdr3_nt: TGTGCCAGCAGCGGGACTAGCGGGGGGGACAATGAGCAGTTCTTC
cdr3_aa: CASSGTSGGDNEQFF

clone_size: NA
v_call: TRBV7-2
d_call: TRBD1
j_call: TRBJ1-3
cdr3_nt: TGTGCCAGCAGCTTAGACAGGGGGCTTGGAAACACCATATATTTT
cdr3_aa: CASSLDRGLGNTIYF

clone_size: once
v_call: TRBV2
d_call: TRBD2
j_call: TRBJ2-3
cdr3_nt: TGTGCCAGCAGGAAACTAGCGGGGGGGCTCACAGATACGCAGTATTTT
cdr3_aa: CASRKLAGGLTDTQYF

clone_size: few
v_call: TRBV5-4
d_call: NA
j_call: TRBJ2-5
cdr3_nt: TGTGCCAGCAACCCTCCCGGGGAGACCCAGTACTTC
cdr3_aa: CASNPPGETQYF

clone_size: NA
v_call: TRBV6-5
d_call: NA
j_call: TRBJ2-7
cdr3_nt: TGTGCCGGGGCGGTCGCTTCTCGCTCCTACGAGCAGTACTTC
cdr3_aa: CAGAVASRSYEQYF

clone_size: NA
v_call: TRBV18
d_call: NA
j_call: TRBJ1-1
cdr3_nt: TGTGCCAGCTCAGGAGGGCTTGAAGCTTTCTTT
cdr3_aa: CASSGGLEAFF

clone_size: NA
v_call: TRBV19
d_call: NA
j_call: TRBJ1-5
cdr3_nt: TGTGCCAGTAGTATAAGGACCGGAGGGGGCAATCAGCCCCAGCATTTT
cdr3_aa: CASSIRTGGGNQPQHF

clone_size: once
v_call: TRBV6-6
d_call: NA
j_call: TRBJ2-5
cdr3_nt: TGTGCCAGCAGTTACGGAGGGATCAAAGAGACCCAGTACTTC
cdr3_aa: CASSYGGIKETQYF

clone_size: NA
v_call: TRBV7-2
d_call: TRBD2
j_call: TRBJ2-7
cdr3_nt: TGTGCCAGCAGCTTAGAAGCTAGCGGGGGGGCCTACGAGCAGTACTTC
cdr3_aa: CASSLEASGGAYEQYF

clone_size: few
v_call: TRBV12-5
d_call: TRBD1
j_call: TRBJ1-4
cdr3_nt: TGTGCTAGTGGTAAAGGACAGGGAGGCGAAAAACTGTTTTTT
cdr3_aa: CASGKGQGGEKLFF

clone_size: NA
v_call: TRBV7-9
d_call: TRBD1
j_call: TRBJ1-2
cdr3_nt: TGTGCCAGCAGCACGGGACAGTCGTATGGCTACACCTTC
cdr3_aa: CASSTGQSYGYTF

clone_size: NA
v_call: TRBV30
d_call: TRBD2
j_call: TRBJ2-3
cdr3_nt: TGTGCCTGGAGTGACGGGACTAGGGTATCAGATACGCAGTATTTT
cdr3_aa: CAWSDGTRVSDTQYF

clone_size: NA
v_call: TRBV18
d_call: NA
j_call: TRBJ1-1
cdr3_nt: TGTGCCAGCTCACTGACAGGGAACACTGAAGCTTTCTTT
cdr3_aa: CASSLTGNTEAFF

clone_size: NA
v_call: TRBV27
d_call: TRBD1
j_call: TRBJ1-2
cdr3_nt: TGTGCCAGCAGGGTACAGGGGGGAGTAGGGTATGGCTACACCTTC
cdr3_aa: CASRVQGGVGYGYTF

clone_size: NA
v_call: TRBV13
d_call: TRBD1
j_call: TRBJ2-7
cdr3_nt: TGTGCCAGCAGCTACCAGGGACAGGGAGGCGAGCAGTACTTC
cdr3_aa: CASSYQGQGGEQYF

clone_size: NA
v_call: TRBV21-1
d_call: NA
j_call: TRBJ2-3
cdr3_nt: TGTGCCAGCAGCCACCGGGACTCATTAGATACGCAGTATTTT
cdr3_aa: CASSHRDSLDTQYF

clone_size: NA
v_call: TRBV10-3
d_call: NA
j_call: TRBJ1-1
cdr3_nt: TGTGCCATCAGTGAGATCATGAACACTGAAGCTTTCTTT
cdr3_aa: CAISEIMNTEAFF

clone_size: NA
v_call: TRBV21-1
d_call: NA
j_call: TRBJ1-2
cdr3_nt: TGTGCCAGCAGCAGGGACAGGGTCTTAGGCTACACCTTC
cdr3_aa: CASSRDRVLGYTF